These 24 T cell receptor beta chains were sequenced from one sample in a study of naive and memory T cell subsets. Study observations and caveats: Possibly reflecting memory cells re-expressing CD45RA, a few larger clonotypes occurred in naive repertoires, especially CD8.

These receptors lack a known antigen. The beta constant-region primer was an equimolar mix of two oligonucleotides covering TRBC1 and TRBC2. Four rounds of PCR amplified the ligated cDNA using nested alpha and beta constant-region primers plus SP2. Via MiXCR, TCRdb re-called the UMI-ligation and nested PCR reads, giving one row per CDR3 protein. Found here are more than 95,000 distinct CDR3 sequences, roughly 15% of them singletons; the top ten hold around 2.8%. The sequencing input was naive CD8+ T cells from blood. These receptors all come from a human donor in good health.

A few counts support this clonotype. The chain joins TRBV6-2 or TRBV6-3 to TRBJ2-1, with D unresolved. V lost 0 bases and J 2 bases, leaving 5 bases between the germline ends. Germline assignment: CDR1 MNHEY and CDR2 SVGEGT. The CDR3 consists of 14 residues. CDR3 sequence (DNA): TGTGCCAGCAGTTACTCCGGGCCCTACAATGAGCAGTTCTTC. Its translation: CASSYSGPYNEQFF.

This clonotype was counted ten times or more. The chain carries TRBV5-6 and TRBJ2-7; 14 nucleotides align to TRBD2. The CDR3 totals 19 residues. V trimming: 6 bases; J trimming: 5 bases; junction bases outside the gene matches: 19. The germline V gene has CDR1 SGHDT and CDR2 YYEEEE. The CDR3 nucleotides read TGTGCCAGCATCGCGACCGGGACTAGCGGGAGTTTATGGTCGGACGAGCAGTACTTC. It codes for CASIATGTSGSLWSDEQYF.

This clonotype was detected a few times. This rearrangement joins TRBV7-9 to TRBJ2-5; D unclear. CDR3 length: 13 residues. Trimming pared 5 bases from V and 2 bases from J, leaving 9 bases between. Per the germline V gene, CDR1 is SEHNR and CDR2 is FQNEAQ (reference sequence). DNA of the CDR3: TGTGCCAGCAGCCCAACCTTTCAAGAGACCCAGTACTTC. Its translation: CASSPTFQETQYF.

This clonotype has more than one count but fewer than ten. V is TRBV20-1 and J is TRBJ2-7; no clear D gene. CDR3 size: 14 residues. V was clipped by 0 bases and J by 0 bases, with 9 bases between them. Germline V CDR1 and CDR2: DFQATT, SNEGSKA (reference sequence). CDR3 DNA sequence: TGCAGTGCTAGAGAGGCCATCCTCTCCTACGAGCAGTACTTC. Translating it yields CSAREAILSYEQYF.

This clonotype was found a few times. The chain is built from TRBV7-9 and TRBJ2-3; unclear D gene. Trimming left V 5 bases short and J 3 bases short, with 9 bases between. Germline V gene sequence: CDR1 SEHNR, CDR2 FQNEAQ (reference sequence). This CDR3 is built from 13 residues. In DNA form, the CDR3 reads TGTGCCAGCAGCCCCGAGTCGACAGATACGCAGTATTTT. Translated, it gives CASSPESTDTQYF.

The genes are TRBV7-2 and TRBJ2-7, with D possibly called TRBD1 or TRBD2 (5 bases each). The V end was cut by 0 bases, the J end by 7 bases, with 16 bases between. From germline, CDR1 is SGHTA and CDR2 FQGNSA. The CDR3 spans 15 residues. The CDR3 DNA sequence: TGTGCCAGCAGCTTAGCCCACGGGGCGGCTTGGGAGCAGTACTTC. It translates to CASSLAHGAAWEQYF.

This clonotype has a handful of counts. The chain joins TRBV20-1 to TRBJ2-1, with 7 bases matching TRBD2. V gave up 1 base and J gave up 7 bases; unmatched junction bases: 13. The CDR3 consists of 16 residues. Germline assignment: CDR1 DFQATT and CDR2 SNEGSKA (reference sequence). This chain's CDR3 is CSARVVAGAFGNEQFF. DNA for the CDR3: TGCAGTGCTAGAGTGGTTGCGGGAGCCTTTGGGAATGAGCAGTTCTTC.

This clonotype was counted only a few times. This chain joins TRBV7-9 and TRBJ2-7, with D uncertain. The CDR3 is 14 amino acids. The V gene's germline CDR1 is SEHNR and CDR2 FQNEAQ (reference sequence). V was shortened by 0 bases and J by 5 bases, with 11 bases between the two germline ends. In DNA form, the CDR3 reads TGTGCCAGCAGCTTAGCACAGCCAGTCGACGAGCAGTACTTC. Translated, it gives CASSLAQPVDEQYF.

The CDR3 region has the DNA TGTGCCAGCAGTTTTGCTAGCGGGATATCCTACAATGAGCAGTTCTTC. This translates into CASSFASGISYNEQFF. The chain is built from TRBV12-3 or TRBV12-4 and TRBJ2-1; 9 bases line up with TRBD2. V lost 3 bases, J lost 1 base, and 4 bases stayed unmatched. The CDR3 sequence is 16 residues long.

Comment on this clonotype: Germline is not matched at one junction end, which may reflect a read error. The V call is TRBV7-7, the J call TRBJ2-7, with D perhaps given as TRBD1 or TRBD2 (5 bases each). Germline assignment: CDR1 SSHAT and CDR2 FNYEAQ (reference sequence). The CDR3 has 13 residues. The CDR3 bases are TGTGCTAGCAGCTTGGGGGAAACAGACGAGCAGTACTTC. Amino acid sequence: CASSLGETDEQYF.

At least ten counts were recorded for this clonotype. The chain couples TRBV18 to TRBJ2-7, with no clear D. Deletions cut 2 bases from V and 3 bases from J, with 5 bases between. The CDR3 contains 12 residues. CDR1 and CDR2 from the germline V gene are KGHSH and LQKENI. CDR3 region: CASSPSYYEQYF. The DNA of the CDR3 is TGTGCCAGCTCACCATCATACTACGAGCAGTACTTC.

The rearrangement joins TRBV27 to TRBJ2-1; TRBD2 matches at 7 bases. V trimming: 6 bases; J trimming: 0 bases; junction bases outside the gene matches: 8. The germline CDR1 and CDR2 sequences are MNHEY and SMNVEV (reference sequence). The CDR3 consists of 16 residues. The chain's CDR3 is CASSPERGSSYNEQFF. CDR3 sequence (DNA): TGTGCCAGCAGCCCGGAGCGCGGGAGCTCCTACAATGAGCAGTTCTTC.

This clonotype appeared a few times. This sequence joins TRBV13 and TRBJ2-1; 10 bases are shared with TRBD2. V shed 5 bases, J shed 10 bases, and the junction held 11 bases outside the gene matches. Germline CDR1 PRHDT, CDR2 FYEKMQ (reference sequence). This CDR3 spans 15 amino acids. The CDR3 DNA reads TGTGCCAGCAGCCCAAGACCTAGCGGGAGTGGGGAGCAGTTCTTC. The encoded protein is CASSPRPSGSGEQFF.

Here the CDR3 DNA reads TGTGCCAGCAGCTCTCCGGGACTAGTGGACAATGAGCAGTTCTTC. It encodes CASSSPGLVDNEQFF. The chain combines TRBV7-3 with TRBJ2-1; 8 bases agree with TRBD2. The CDR3 spans 15 residues. Losses at the gene ends were 4 bases for V and 5 bases for J; bases not matched to a gene: 7. The germline V gene encodes CDR1 SGHTA and CDR2 FQGTGA. The full variable domain, completed using reference TRBV7-3 and TRBJ2-1, is GAGVSQTPSNKVTEKGKYVELRCDPISGHTALYWYRQSLGQGPEFLIYFQGTGAADDSGLPNDRFFAVRPEGSVSTLKIQRTERGDSAVYLCASSSPGLVDNEQFFGPGTRLTVL.

This clonotype was recorded many times. The chain has TRBV4-3 and TRBJ2-1, with TRBD2 matching over 9 bases. The CDR3 has 17 residues. Trimming removed 3 bases from V and 6 bases from J; junction bases left unmatched: 12. Germline V gene data show CDR1 as LGHNA and CDR2 as YSLEER. The DNA of the CDR3 is TGCGCCAGCAGCCAGCACCGATGGACTAGCGCGTCCAATGAGCAGTTCTTC. Protein: CASSQHRWTSASNEQFF.

The V and J genes are TRBV30 and TRBJ2-2; 9 bases are shared with TRBD2. V lost 5 bases to trimming and J lost 6 bases; unmatched junction nucleotides: 4. CDR1 and CDR2 from the germline V gene are GTSNPN and SVGIG (reference sequence). CDR3 size: 13 residues. This chain's CDR3 is CAWSTSGAGELFF. The CDR3 DNA follows: TGTGCCTGGTCGACTAGCGGAGCCGGGGAGCTGTTTTTT.

This clonotype was counted only a few times. The chain links TRBV28 to TRBJ1-2; D gene ambiguous. Per the germline V gene, CDR1 is MDHEN and CDR2 is SYDVKM. The CDR3 runs to 13 residues. V was clipped by 2 bases and J by 4 bases, with 8 bases between them. CDR3 amino acids: CASSLKFTYGYTF. As DNA, the CDR3 is TGTGCCAGCAGTTTAAAATTCACCTATGGCTACACCTTC.

This clonotype was counted ten times or more. This sequence joins TRBV7-6 and TRBJ2-3; the match to TRBD2 covers 14 bases. The CDR3 extends over 16 amino acids. Trimming took 3 bases from V and 3 from J; bases not matched to a gene: 2. Germline values: CDR1 SGHVS, CDR2 FNYEAQ. CDR3 sequence (DNA): TGTGCCAGCAGCTTGGGACTAGCGGGGGAAACAGATACGCAGTATTTT. Translated: CASSLGLAGETDTQYF.

The table lists this clonotype with a few counts. The CDR3 bases are TGTGCCAGCAGTTACCAGGGAAACTATGGCTACACCTTC. The encoded protein is CASSYQGNYGYTF. The rearrangement uses TRBV6-2 or TRBV6-3 and TRBJ1-2; a possible D gene is TRBD1 (5 bases). Germline V lookup: CDR1 MNHEY, CDR2 SVGEGT. Trimming took off 2 bases at V and 2 bases at J, with 6 bases between the two ends. The CDR3 has 13 amino acids.

This clonotype was seen a handful of times. The chain carries TRBV2 and TRBJ2-7; TRBD1 agrees at 8 bases. V trimming: 7 bases; J trimming: 5 bases; junction bases outside the gene matches: 4. The CDR3 is 12 amino acids. From germline, CDR1 is SNHLY and CDR2 FYNNEI. CDR3 bases: TGTGCCAGCATCGACAGGGGCGACGAGCAGTACTTC. Protein: CASIDRGDEQYF. The variable domain in full, completed from reference TRBV2 and TRBJ2-7, reads EPEVTQTPSHQVTQMGQEVILRCVPISNHLYFYWYRQILGQKVEFLVSFYNNEISEKSEIFDDQFSVERPDGSNFTLKIRSTKLEDSAMYFCASIDRGDEQYFGPGTRLTVT.

This clonotype was seen ten or more times. This chain uses TRBV6-6 with TRBJ2-1; 8 positions match TRBD2. Germline-derived CDR1 and CDR2 are MNHNY and SVGAGI (reference sequence). The CDR3 is 15 residues long. V was clipped by 4 bases and J by 4 bases; unmatched bases: 6. The CDR3 loop is CASSLAGPPYNEQFF. CDR3 bases: TGTGCCAGCAGTTTAGCGGGGCCCCCATACAATGAGCAGTTCTTC.

This chain connects TRBV4-3 to TRBJ2-1; 12 nucleotides line up with TRBD2. Germline loops: CDR1 LGHNA, CDR2 YSLEER. The CDR3 totals 19 residues. Trimming cost V 0 bases and J 2 bases; bases outside gene matches: 8. DNA of the CDR3: TGCGCCAGCAGCCAAGATTTCGGACTAGCGGGGTTAACCTACAATGAGCAGTTCTTC. Translating gives CASSQDFGLAGLTYNEQFF.

This clonotype was seen repeatedly, ten times or more. The gene calls are TRBV27 and TRBJ2-7; D is undetermined. CDR1 is MNHEY, CDR2 SMNVEV, per germline (reference sequence). CDR3 length: 13 amino acids. Trimming pared 8 bases from V and 3 bases from J, leaving 14 bases between. The CDR3 loop is CASAPGHNYEQYF. The CDR3 bases are TGTGCCAGCGCCCCCGGGCACAACTACGAGCAGTACTTC.

This clonotype has just a few counts. The rearrangement links TRBV19 to TRBJ1-1; 8 bases fit TRBD1. After removal of 4 bases from V and 0 bases from J, the junction contained 4 bases not matched to a gene. The CDR3 runs to 15 residues. Germline loops: CDR1 LNHDA, CDR2 SQIVND (reference sequence). CDR3 DNA sequence: TGTGCCAGTAGTACGCAGGGGGCCATGAACACTGAAGCTTTCTTT. Translating gives CASSTQGAMNTEAFF. Full variable domain (outside the CDR3, taken from reference TRBV19 and TRBJ1-1): DGGITQSPKYLFRKEGQNVTLSCEQNLNHDAMYWYRQDPGQGLRLIYYSQIVNDFQKGDIAEGYSVSREKKESFPLTVTSAQKNPTAFYLCASSTQGAMNTEAFFGQGTRLTVV.